The source of this T cell receptor beta chain is a study of blood T cell repertoires in COVID-19. Data came from immunoSEQ multiplex PCR; TCRdb stores just in-frame clones and leaves some out. The table lists about 320,000 clones, around 84% of them singletons. This CDR3 spans 14 amino acids. The germline gives CDR1 MNHEY, CDR2 SVGEGT. With 0 bases removed from V and 3 bases from J, the gap between germline ends came to 9 bases. Sequenced material: PBMCs or T cells enriched from blood (not recorded which). The genes are TRBV6-2 or TRBV6-3 and TRBJ2-7; maybe TRBD1 (6 bases). The sequence came from a woman under 40 who had been exposed to COVID-19. The CDR3 DNA follows: TGTGCCAGCAGTTACTCCGGACAGCTCTACGAGCAGTACTTC. Translating gives CASSYSGQLYEQYF.